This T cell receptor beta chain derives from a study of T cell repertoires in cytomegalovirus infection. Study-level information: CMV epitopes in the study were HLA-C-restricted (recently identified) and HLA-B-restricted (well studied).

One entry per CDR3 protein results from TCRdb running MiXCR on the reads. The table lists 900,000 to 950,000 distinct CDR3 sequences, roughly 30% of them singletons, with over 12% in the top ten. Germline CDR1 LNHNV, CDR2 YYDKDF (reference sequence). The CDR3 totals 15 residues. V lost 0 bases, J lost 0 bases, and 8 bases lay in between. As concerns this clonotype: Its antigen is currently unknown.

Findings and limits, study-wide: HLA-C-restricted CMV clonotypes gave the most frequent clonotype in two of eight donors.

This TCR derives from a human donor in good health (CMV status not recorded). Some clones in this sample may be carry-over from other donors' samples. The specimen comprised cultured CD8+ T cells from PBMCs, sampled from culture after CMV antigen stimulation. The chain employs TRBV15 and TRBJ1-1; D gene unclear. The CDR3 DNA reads TGTGCCACCAGCAGAGAAAAAGATATGAACACTGAAGCTTTCTTT. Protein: CATSREKDMNTEAFF.